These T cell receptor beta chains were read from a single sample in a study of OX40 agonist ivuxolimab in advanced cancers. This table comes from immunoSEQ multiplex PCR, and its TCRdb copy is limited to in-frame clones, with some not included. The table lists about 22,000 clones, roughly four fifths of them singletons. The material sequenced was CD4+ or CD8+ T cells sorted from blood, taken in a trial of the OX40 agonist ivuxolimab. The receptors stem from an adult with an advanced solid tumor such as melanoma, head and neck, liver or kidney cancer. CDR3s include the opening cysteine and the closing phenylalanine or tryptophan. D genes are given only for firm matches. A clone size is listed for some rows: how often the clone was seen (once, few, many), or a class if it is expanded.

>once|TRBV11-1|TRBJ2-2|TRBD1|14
CASSLRQGRGELFF
TGTGCCAGCAGCTTACGACAGGGTCGCGGGGAGCTGTTTTTT
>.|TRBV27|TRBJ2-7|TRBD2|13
CASGWTSEGEQYF
TGTGCCAGCGGCTGGACTAGCGAAGGCGAGCAGTACTTC
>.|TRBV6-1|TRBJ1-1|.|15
CASTIVDRQNTEAFF
TGTGCCAGCACCATAGTAGACAGACAGAACACTGAAGCTTTCTTT
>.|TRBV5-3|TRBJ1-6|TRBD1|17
CARSRDRGRSYNSPLHF
TGTGCCAGAAGCCGGGACAGGGGGCGGTCCTATAATTCACCCCTCCACTTT
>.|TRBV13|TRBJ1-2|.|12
CASSWGGGGYTF
TGTGCCAGCAGCTGGGGGGGTGGTGGCTACACCTTC
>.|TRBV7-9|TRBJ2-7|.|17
CASSPDRKPGGYYEQYF
TGTGCCAGCAGCCCCGACAGAAAACCTGGGGGATACTACGAGCAGTACTTC
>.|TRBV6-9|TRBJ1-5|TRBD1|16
CASSGSRDRGEQPQHF
TGTGCCAGCAGCGGGTCCCGGGACAGGGGTGAGCAGCCCCAGCATTTT
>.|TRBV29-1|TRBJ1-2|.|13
CSVDRGGTYGYTF
TGCAGCGTTGACCGGGGGGGGACTTATGGCTACACCTTC
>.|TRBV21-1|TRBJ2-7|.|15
CASSKRGLEVDEQYF
TGTGCCAGCAGCAAACGGGGCCTGGAAGTCGACGAGCAGTACTTC
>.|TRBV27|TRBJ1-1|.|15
CASSLLTPGMSEAFF
TGTGCCAGCAGTCTCCTAACCCCAGGGATGTCTGAAGCTTTCTTT
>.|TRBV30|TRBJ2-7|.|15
CAWSLPRGRNYEQYF
TGTGCCTGGAGCCTCCCCCGGGGCAGGAACTACGAGCAGTACTTC
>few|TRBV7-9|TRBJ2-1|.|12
CASSLEPWEQFF
TGTGCCAGCAGCTTAGAACCTTGGGAGCAGTTCTTC
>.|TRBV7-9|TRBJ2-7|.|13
CASSPGTRGEQYF
TGTGCCAGCAGCCCCGGGACCCGAGGCGAGCAGTACTTC
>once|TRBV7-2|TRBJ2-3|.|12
CASSLTADTQYF
TGTGCCAGCAGCTTAACGGCAGATACGCAGTATTTT
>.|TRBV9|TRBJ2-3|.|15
CASSVLGSNTDTQYF
TGTGCCAGCAGCGTTTTGGGGTCAAACACAGATACGCAGTATTTT
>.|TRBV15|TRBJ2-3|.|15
CATSSGVTSTDTQYF
TGTGCCACCAGCAGCGGAGTAACTAGCACAGATACGCAGTATTTT
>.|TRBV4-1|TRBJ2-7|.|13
CASSQEQAYEQYF
TGCGCCAGCAGCCAAGAACAGGCCTACGAGCAGTACTTC
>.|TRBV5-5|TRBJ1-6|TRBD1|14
CASSPDRGTSPLHF
TGTGCCAGCAGCCCTGACAGGGGGACTTCACCCCTCCACTTT
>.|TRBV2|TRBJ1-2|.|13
CASLLSRSAGYTF
TGTGCCAGCCTGCTAAGCAGGTCTGCGGGCTACACCTTC
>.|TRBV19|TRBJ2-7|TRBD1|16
CASSMGRTGGSYEQYF
TGTGCCAGTAGTATGGGTAGGACAGGGGGCTCGTACGAGCAGTACTTC
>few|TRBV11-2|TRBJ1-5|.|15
CASSTDSGSNQPQHF
TGTGCCAGCAGCACAGACAGTGGAAGCAATCAGCCCCAGCATTTT
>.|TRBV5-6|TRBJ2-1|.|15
CASSLPGGGVHEQFF
TGTGCCAGCAGCTTACCCGGCGGAGGGGTCCATGAGCAGTTCTTC
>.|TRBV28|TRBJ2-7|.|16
CASSLLSDSGPYEQYF
TGTGCCAGCAGTTTACTCAGCGATTCGGGTCCCTACGAGCAGTACTTC
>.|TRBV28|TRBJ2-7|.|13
CASSLGESYEQYF
TGTGCCAGCAGTTTAGGGGAGTCCTACGAGCAGTACTTC
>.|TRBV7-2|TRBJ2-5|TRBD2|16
CASSLGTSGLGETQYF
TGTGCCAGCAGCTTAGGGACTAGCGGGTTGGGGGAGACCCAGTACTTC
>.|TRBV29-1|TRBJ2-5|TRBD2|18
CSVEDWSLAGPVMETQYF
TGCAGCGTTGAAGATTGGTCACTAGCGGGACCGGTCATGGAGACCCAGTACTTC
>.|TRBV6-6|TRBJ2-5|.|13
CASNTERQETQYF
TGTGCCAGCAATACCGAGAGGCAAGAGACCCAGTACTTC
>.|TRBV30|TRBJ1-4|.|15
CAWSTQGRSMETVFF
TGTGCCTGGAGCACCCAGGGTAGGTCCATGGAGACGGTGTTTTTT
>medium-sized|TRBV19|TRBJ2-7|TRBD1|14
CASSGPGQHYEQYF
TGTGCCAGTAGTGGTCCGGGACAGCACTACGAGCAGTACTTC
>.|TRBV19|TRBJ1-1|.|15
CASNPSSGMNTEAFF
TGTGCCAGTAATCCCAGTAGTGGGATGAACACTGAAGCTTTCTTT
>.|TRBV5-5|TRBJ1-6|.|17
CASTISPASSYNSPLHF
TGTGCCAGCACCATCAGCCCAGCGAGCTCCTATAATTCACCCCTCCACTTT
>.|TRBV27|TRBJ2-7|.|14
CASSFAPRSYEQYF
TGTGCCAGCAGTTTTGCCCCCCGGTCCTACGAGCAGTACTTC
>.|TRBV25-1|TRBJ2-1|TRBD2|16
CASSLAGDPTYNEQFF
TGTGCCAGCAGCTTAGCGGGAGACCCGACCTACAATGAGCAGTTCTTC
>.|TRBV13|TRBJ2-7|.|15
CASSFTGANSYEQYF
TGTGCCAGCAGCTTCACCGGGGCCAACTCCTACGAGCAGTACTTC
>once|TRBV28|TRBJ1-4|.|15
CASSLTGGTNEKLFF
TGTGCCAGCAGCTTGACGGGGGGTACTAATGAAAAACTGTTTTTT
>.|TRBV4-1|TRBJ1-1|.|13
CASSQTAVLEAFF
TGCGCCAGCAGCCAAACGGCAGTCCTTGAAGCTTTCTTT
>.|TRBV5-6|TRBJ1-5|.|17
CASSLGGEGDSNQPQHF
TGTGCCAGCAGCTTGGGCGGGGAAGGGGATAGCAATCAGCCCCAGCATTTT
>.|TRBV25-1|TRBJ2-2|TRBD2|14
CASSELRGAGELFF
TGTGCCAGCAGTGAATTACGGGGGGCCGGGGAGCTGTTTTTT
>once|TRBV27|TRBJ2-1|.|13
CASSPTTAGEQFF
TGTGCCAGCAGTCCGACGACGGCAGGTGAGCAGTTCTTC
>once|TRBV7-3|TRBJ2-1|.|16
CASSLRGSLTVDEQFF
TGTGCCAGCAGCCTAAGGGGGAGCCTAACCGTCGATGAGCAGTTCTTC
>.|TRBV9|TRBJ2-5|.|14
CASTPGGSQETQYF
TGTGCCAGCACCCCCGGGGGCTCGCAAGAGACCCAGTACTTC
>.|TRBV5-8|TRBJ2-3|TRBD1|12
CASSPPGQGRHF
TGTGCCAGCAGCCCACCGGGACAGGGACGGCATTTT
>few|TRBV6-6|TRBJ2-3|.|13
CASSYSGADTQYF
TGTGCCAGCAGTTACTCGGGGGCAGATACGCAGTATTTT